This T cell receptor (beta chain) was profiled in a study of cytomegalovirus exposure and HLA in healthy donors. TCRdb's copy holds only in-frame clones and misses some; the assay was immunoSEQ multiplex PCR. The profile shows around 150,000 clones, roughly 96% of them singletons. This CDR3 has 14 amino acids. Germline V gives CDR1 MNHEY, CDR2 SVGAGI. With 5 bases removed from V and 6 bases from J, the gap between germline ends came to 14 bases. This receptor was identified in a young woman in good health and CMV-seronegative. The chain recombines TRBV6-5 with TRBJ2-1; the D is unclear. Specimen: PBMCs. CDR3 region: CASSTLDSSNEQFF. For the CDR3, the DNA is TGTGCCAGCAGTACCCTGGATAGCAGCAATGAGCAGTTCTTC.